The clone carrying this TCR beta chain was recorded many times. As yet, its antigen is unknown. This entry is derived from a study of T-cell reconstitution after alpha-beta-depleted transplantation in children. The CDR3 spans 14 residues. Trimming removed 2 bases from V and 9 bases from J, with 14 bases in between. Germline-derived CDR1 and CDR2 are MNHEY and SVGEGT. During its preparation, the TCRbeta library received unique molecular identifiers. TCRdb redid the calling of the PCR reads with MiXCR, one entry per CDR3 protein. The sample contains fewer than 350,000 distinct CDR3 sequences, 11% of which appear only once. Whole-study findings and limits: High day-60 TCRbeta diversity in some patients came from surviving recipient T cells and thymic progenitors. Newly generated T cells supplied most T-cell counts and diversity one year post-transplant. Two months or so post-transplant, alpha-beta T cells reportedly derived from several hundred expanded graft clones.

This specimen was peripheral blood, taken 180 days after TCRalphabeta/CD19-depleted stem cell transplant. This chain joins TRBV6-2 or TRBV6-3 and TRBJ2-1, with a possible D match to TRBD2 (5 bases). This TCR was sampled from a male patient aged 2 to 9 who had a stem cell transplant for chronic granulomatous disease, so the T cells may come from the graft donor. In nucleotides, the CDR3 is TGTGCCAGCAGTTACCCGAAAACTAGAGCTGAGCAGTTCTTC. Protein: CASSYPKTRAEQFF.